This T cell receptor (beta chain) originates from a study of shared clonotypes between healthy human individuals. Study in general: Contributing individuals were a couple of females and three males aged 18 to 49. Study outcomes and limitations: Naive subsets, compared against memory subsets, generally had larger estimated richness values.

There are 14 residues in the CDR3. CDR1 LGHNA and CDR2 YSLEER come from the germline V gene. V was shortened by 3 bases and J by 4 bases, with 11 bases between the two germline ends. As regards this clone: Its antigen remains unknown.

The assay was immunoSEQ multiplex PCR, and TCRdb's table has in-frame clones only and misses some. The table has 1,400,000 or so clones, approximately 98.5% seen once; the top ten hold about 0.4%. Sequencing was carried out using naive CD4+ T cells sorted from blood. Subset here: CD45RA+ positively selected. This chain uses TRBV4-3 with TRBJ2-3; D gene ambiguous. The TCR originated in a man aged 25-45 years in good health. The CDR3 region is CASSQNLGADTQYF. In DNA form, the CDR3 reads TGCGCCAGCAGCCAGAATTTAGGTGCAGATACGCAGTATTTT.